A single sample gave rise to the 6 T cell receptor beta chains below, sequenced in a study of blood T cells in healthy people across ages (dated by TCRdb to between 2014 and 2017). The receptor library was made with 5' RACE. The instrument was an Illumina HiSeq 2500. A second PCR of roughly 7 to 11 cycles was run with a J-beta primer mix and a sample-barcoded 5' primer. The public reads were quality trimmed at Q25 with fastp and then assembled into clones with MiXCR by TCRdb, keeping productive beta chains. All rows with the same CDR3 protein become a single entry with the most common DNA and genes. The sample table shows 800,000 to 950,000 distinct CDR3 sequences, and roughly 43% are seen once. The top ten hold roughly an eighth of the sample. Sequencing used blood. The origin of the receptors is a man in his thirties or forties in good health.

The chain employs TRBV12-3 or TRBV12-4 and TRBJ1-2, with D unclear. V was shortened by 6 bases and J by 0 bases, with 8 bases between the two germline ends. This CDR3 has 13 amino acids. CDR3 bases: TGTGCCAGCAGGACTGGGTCTAACTATGGCTACACCTTC. It encodes CASRTGSNYGYTF.

Comment on this clonotype: The junction and the germline gene differ at one end; a read error may be behind it. The chain joins TRBV27 to TRBJ2-7; D is possibly TRBD1 (5 bases). Germline V CDR1 and CDR2: MNHEY, SMNVEV (reference sequence). The CDR3 runs to 13 residues. DNA for the CDR3: TGTGCCAGCAGTGTATCAGGTAGGGGCGAGCAGTACTTC. Translating gives CASSVSGRGEQYF.

Only a few counts were recorded for this clonotype. One base away lies a much larger clone, so this may be a sequencing read error. J is TRBJ2-7 and V is TRBV3-1, with D perhaps TRBD2 (6 bases). This CDR3 region has 14 residues. V was trimmed by 2 bases and J by 4 bases, leaving 12 bases between them. CDR1 and CDR2 (germline): LGHDT, YNNKEL (reference sequence). The CDR3 region is CASSQCSGPYEQYF. CDR3 coding DNA: TGTGCCAGCAGCCAATGTAGCGGCCCTTACGAGCAGTACTTC.

This clonotype appeared many times. V and J are TRBV7-6 and TRBJ1-6, with D possibly matching TRBD1 (6 bases). Germline CDR1 reads SGHVS; CDR2 reads FNYEAQ. The CDR3 spans 13 residues. V shed 5 bases and J shed 7 bases, with 9 bases lying between them. This chain's CDR3 is CASSPGQNSPLHF. Here the CDR3 DNA reads TGTGCCAGCAGCCCCGGACAGAATTCACCCCTCCACTTT.

V is TRBV20-1 and J is TRBJ2-5; D unresolved. The germline V gene encodes CDR1 DFQATT and CDR2 SNEGSKA (reference sequence). The CDR3 is made up of 14 amino acids. Trimming took off 0 bases at V and 3 bases at J, with 11 bases between the two ends. The CDR3 bases are TGCAGTGCTAGAGATGTCGGATTCGAAGAGACCCAGTACTTC. Protein sequence: CSARDVGFEETQYF.

This clonotype appeared a few times. The rearrangement uses TRBV20-1 and TRBJ1-1; 7 bases are a match to TRBD1. Germline lookup yields CDR1 DFQATT and CDR2 SNEGSKA (reference sequence). V trimming: 5 bases; J trimming: 0 bases; junction bases outside the gene matches: 6. The CDR3 is 14 amino acids. The CDR3 spells CSAPGQIMNTEAFF. CDR3 nucleotides: TGCAGTGCTCCGGGACAGATCATGAACACTGAAGCTTTCTTT.